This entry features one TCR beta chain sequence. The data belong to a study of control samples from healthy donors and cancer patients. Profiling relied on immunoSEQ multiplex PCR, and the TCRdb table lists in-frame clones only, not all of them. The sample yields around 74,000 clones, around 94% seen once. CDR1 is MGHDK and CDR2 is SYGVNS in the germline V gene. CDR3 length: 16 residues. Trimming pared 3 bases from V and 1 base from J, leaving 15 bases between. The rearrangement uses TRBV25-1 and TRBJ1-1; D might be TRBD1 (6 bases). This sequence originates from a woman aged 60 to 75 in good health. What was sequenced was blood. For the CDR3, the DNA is TGTGCCAGCAGTGAGGTCCGACGGGGGCCGAACACTGAAGCTTTCTTT. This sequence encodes CASSEVRRGPNTEAFF.